This TCR beta chain emerged from a study of a mutant IDH1 vaccine in newly diagnosed glioma. Study-wide background: The start of vaccination came 4-6 weeks after radiotherapy alone, or with temozolomide cycles. Treated patients, averaging roughly 44 years, were roughly 60% male and about 38% female. Earlier treatment was radiotherapy, temozolomide, or both, with most getting both.

About this clone: Antigen specificity is unknown.

Data came from immunoSEQ multiplex PCR; TCRdb stores just in-frame clones and leaves some out. The repertoire holds 30,000 to 40,000 clones, roughly 85% seen once, with about 7% in the top ten. Stated time point: week 35, safety follow-up. Doses comprised 300 ug of mutant IDH1 20-mer peptide each, plus topical imiquimod. Each of the donors came in with new WHO grade 3 or 4 astrocytomas that were IDH1-mutant and ATRX-lost. V shed 1 base and J shed 6 bases, with 14 bases lying between them. CDR1 and CDR2 (germline): LGHNA, YNFKEQ. The CDR3 covers 15 residues. The sequences come from PBMCs, collected from a glioma patient whose treatment included an IDH1 peptide vaccine. This receptor was identified in a woman aged 18-29 years with glioma. This chain links TRBV4-2 with TRBJ2-3, with D possibly TRBD2 on 6 matching bases. The CDR3 coding sequence is TGTGCCAGCAGCCAAGTTGGAAGGAGGGATGATACGCAGTATTTT. This gives the protein CASSQVGRRDDTQYF.